Listed below are T cell receptor beta chains from one sample, sequenced in a study of identical twins. TCRdb called the 5' RACE reads again in MiXCR, with one record for every CDR3 protein. The sample includes approximately 600,000 distinct CDR3 sequences, approximately 9.6% of them seen just once. These data were also reused for a study on yellow fever vaccine responses in identical twins.

The source material was PBMCs. Receptors originate from a woman between 18 and 29 years old in good health. The CDR3 runs from the conserved cysteine through the conserved F or W. The D gene is left open where the match is weak. The size entry is marked missing in some rows and otherwise reads once, few, many or a size class.

v_call	clone_size	j_call	d_call	cdr3_aa	cdr3_nt
TRBV10-3	few	TRBJ2-7	TRBD2	CAISEDGAGVMYEQYF	TGTGCCATCAGTGAGGATGGAGCGGGAGTAATGTACGAGCAGTACTTC
TRBV12-3/TRBV12-4	few	TRBJ2-7	-	CASSPWEGPYEQYF	TGTGCCAGCAGCCCCTGGGAAGGCCCCTACGAGCAGTACTTC
TRBV5-1	many	TRBJ2-3	-	CASSRVGEGTDTQYF	TGCGCCAGCAGTCGCGTAGGAGAGGGCACAGATACGCAGTATTTT
TRBV28	-	TRBJ1-5	-	CASSLRGTGSNQPQHF	TGTGCCAGCAGTTTACGAGGGACTGGGAGCAATCAGCCCCAGCATTTT
TRBV3-1	many	TRBJ2-1	-	CASSQDRSGIDNEQFF	TGTGCCAGCAGCCAAGATCGGTCAGGGATTGACAATGAGCAGTTCTTC
TRBV14	-	TRBJ2-1	-	CASSHPGLPPYNEQFF	TGTGCCAGCAGCCACCCCGGGCTCCCCCCCTACAATGAGCAGTTCTTC
TRBV7-2	-	TRBJ2-5	TRBD2	CASRAGGLEETQYF	TGTGCCAGCAGAGCGGGAGGATTAGAAGAGACCCAGTACTTC
TRBV10-3	few	TRBJ2-6	TRBD1	CAISRDSNSGANVLTF	TGTGCCATCAGCCGGGACAGCAACTCTGGGGCCAACGTCCTGACTTTC
TRBV10-3	many	TRBJ2-7	TRBD2	CAIRRTSGSYEQYF	TGTGCCATCAGGAGGACTAGCGGGAGTTACGAGCAGTACTTC
TRBV15	-	TRBJ2-7	TRBD2	CATSDPAGGLHEQYF	TGTGCCACCAGCGACCCCGCGGGGGGCTTGCACGAGCAGTACTTC
TRBV6-2/TRBV6-3	many	TRBJ2-3	TRBD1	CASSYSSAGGDYTDTQYF	TGTGCCAGCAGTTACTCGAGCGCAGGGGGCGATTACACAGATACGCAGTATTTT
TRBV4-3	many	TRBJ2-1	TRBD2	CASSQDRLAGDNEQFF	TGCGCCAGCAGCCAAGATCGGCTAGCGGGGGATAATGAGCAGTTCTTC
TRBV7-2	few	TRBJ2-7	-	CASSERTGRDEQYF	TGTGCCAGCAGCGAGAGGACAGGGAGGGACGAGCAGTACTTC
TRBV28	-	TRBJ2-5	TRBD2	CASSSTGLAGGRGTQYF	TGTGCCAGCAGTTCGACCGGACTAGCGGGGGGCAGGGGGACCCAGTACTTC
TRBV5-5	-	TRBJ2-7	TRBD1	CASSPAPGGGYEQYF	TGTGCCAGCAGCCCTGCCCCAGGGGGCGGATACGAGCAGTACTTC
TRBV10-3	few	TRBJ2-1	-	CAISTGEGYNEQFF	TGTGCCATCAGTACAGGGGAGGGCTACAATGAGCAGTTCTTC
TRBV18	few	TRBJ2-7	-	CASSPPARHTYEQYF	TGTGCCAGCTCACCACCCGCAAGACATACCTACGAGCAGTACTTC
TRBV7-8	few	TRBJ1-5	-	CASSLKRTRDSNQPQHF	TGTGCCAGCAGCTTAAAAAGAACAAGAGATAGCAATCAGCCCCAGCATTTT
TRBV20-1	-	TRBJ2-5	TRBD2	CSASPGEGETQYF	TGCAGTGCTAGCCCCGGGGAGGGGGAGACCCAGTACTTC
TRBV15	-	TRBJ2-6	-	CATSHTDFTAGANVLTF	TGTGCCACCAGCCACACCGATTTTACCGCAGGGGCCAACGTCCTGACTTTC
TRBV6-1	-	TRBJ2-7	-	CASARQGLYEQYF	TGTGCCAGCGCTCGCCAGGGCCTCTACGAGCAGTACTTC
TRBV6-2/TRBV6-3	-	TRBJ2-1	TRBD2	CASSSISGRSSYNEQFF	TGTGCCAGCAGCTCTATTAGCGGGAGGAGCTCCTACAATGAGCAGTTCTTC
TRBV10-3	many	TRBJ2-7	TRBD2	CAISEASGLYEQYF	TGTGCCATCAGTGAGGCTAGCGGCCTCTACGAGCAGTACTTC
TRBV11-2	-	TRBJ2-4	-	CASSLEAKNIQYF	TGTGCCAGCAGCTTAGAAGCCAAAAACATTCAGTACTTC
TRBV29-1	many	TRBJ2-1	TRBD2	CSVEDFPGLADVSSYNEQFF	TGCAGCGTTGAAGACTTTCCGGGACTAGCGGACGTTAGCTCCTACAATGAGCAGTTCTTC
TRBV5-5	-	TRBJ1-6	-	CASSFSTDTYNSPLHF	TGTGCCAGCAGCTTTTCGACAGATACCTATAATTCACCCCTCCACTTT
TRBV27	-	TRBJ2-2	-	CASSWEMWTANTGELFF	TGTGCCAGCAGTTGGGAAATGTGGACCGCTAACACCGGGGAGCTGTTTTTT
TRBV29-1	many	TRBJ2-3	-	CSVEESLGSDTQYF	TGCAGCGTTGAAGAAAGTCTGGGGTCAGATACGCAGTATTTT
TRBV5-1	-	TRBJ2-7	TRBD2	CASSVSGGPIDEQYF	TGCGCCAGCAGCGTGAGCGGGGGGCCCATTGACGAGCAGTACTTC
TRBV12-3/TRBV12-4	many	TRBJ2-7	-	CASSLSAGTTEQYF	TGTGCCAGCAGTTTATCGGCAGGCACCACCGAGCAGTACTTC
TRBV7-9	many	TRBJ1-5	-	CASSSDSSNQPQHF	TGTGCCAGCAGCTCCGACAGCTCAAATCAGCCCCAGCATTTT
TRBV28	many	TRBJ2-2	TRBD1	CASSLGQGATGELFF	TGTGCCAGCAGTTTGGGACAGGGGGCCACCGGGGAGCTGTTTTTT
TRBV2	few	TRBJ2-3	TRBD2	CASRDHIAGELTDTQYF	TGTGCCAGCAGGGACCACATAGCGGGGGAACTCACAGATACGCAGTATTTT
TRBV5-1	few	TRBJ2-7	-	CASSQPGLIPEQYF	TGCGCCAGCAGCCAACCGGGACTGATCCCCGAGCAGTACTTC
TRBV28	many	TRBJ2-7	-	CASSFADRYEQYF	TGTGCCAGCAGCTTCGCAGACAGATACGAGCAGTACTTC
TRBV7-6	many	TRBJ2-1	TRBD2	CASSPTSGNYNEQFF	TGTGCCAGCAGCCCGACTAGCGGGAACTACAATGAGCAGTTCTTC
TRBV7-9	many	TRBJ2-7	-	CASSLETSYEQYF	TGTGCCAGCAGCTTAGAAACCTCCTACGAGCAGTACTTC
TRBV11-2	-	TRBJ2-5	-	CASSLVERSTQYF	TGTGCCAGCAGCTTGGTGGAGCGCAGCACCCAGTACTTC
TRBV20-1	few	TRBJ2-7	TRBD1	CSARLLLRQGAMYEQYF	TGCAGTGCTAGGCTCTTACTTCGACAGGGGGCTATGTACGAGCAGTACTTC
TRBV20-1	-	TRBJ2-1	TRBD2	CSTWTSGRWGHNEQFF	TGCAGCACCTGGACTAGCGGGAGGTGGGGGCACAATGAGCAGTTCTTC
TRBV20-1	many	TRBJ2-1	-	CSAKTRARSRNEQFF	TGCAGTGCGAAAACCCGGGCCCGATCAAGAAATGAGCAGTTCTTC
TRBV4-3	-	TRBJ2-1	-	CASSQDYDSYNEQFF	TGCGCCAGCAGCCAAGATTATGACTCCTACAATGAGCAGTTCTTC
TRBV7-9	many	TRBJ2-7	TRBD1	CASSFRDRDMHEQYF	TGTGCCAGCAGCTTCCGGGACAGGGATATGCACGAGCAGTACTTC
TRBV7-8	-	TRBJ1-1	-	CASSLRFGQPDTPGEAFF	TGTGCCAGCAGCTTAAGGTTCGGACAGCCAGACACTCCCGGTGAAGCTTTCTTT
TRBV10-2	-	TRBJ2-3	-	CASSVAVLTDTQYF	TGCGCCAGCAGTGTGGCAGTCCTCACAGATACGCAGTATTTT
TRBV6-1	few	TRBJ2-7	-	CASSAETEQYF	TGTGCCAGCAGTGCAGAGACCGAGCAGTACTTC
TRBV5-1	many	TRBJ1-1	-	CASTLDQGPTEAFF	TGCGCCAGCACCTTAGACCAGGGGCCCACTGAAGCTTTCTTT
TRBV10-3	many	TRBJ2-3	-	CAITRKGKTDTQYF	TGTGCCATCACCCGGAAGGGGAAGACAGATACGCAGTATTTT
TRBV7-2	-	TRBJ1-1	-	CASTEFGGNTEAFF	TGTGCCAGCACGGAATTCGGCGGGAACACTGAAGCTTTCTTT
TRBV15	few	TRBJ2-5	TRBD2	CATSRDLAGRETQYF	TGTGCCACCAGCAGAGATCTAGCGGGGCGGGAGACCCAGTACTTC
TRBV20-1	-	TRBJ2-7	-	CSARADTSAQYF	TGCAGTGCTAGAGCAGACACCAGCGCGCAGTACTTC
TRBV19	few	TRBJ2-7	-	CASSLAKSYEQYF	TGTGCCAGTAGCTTGGCCAAATCCTACGAGCAGTACTTC
TRBV23-1	-	TRBJ2-7	TRBD1	CASSTGTGCYEQYF	TGCGCCAGCAGTACCGGGACAGGGTGCTACGAGCAGTACTTC
TRBV20-1	few	TRBJ2-7	TRBD1	CSARDPDRGNYEQYF	TGCAGTGCTAGAGATCCAGACAGGGGAAACTACGAGCAGTACTTC
TRBV12-3/TRBV12-4	many	TRBJ2-3	-	CASRDTFEGLTDTQYF	TGTGCCAGCAGAGATACATTTGAGGGCCTCACAGATACGCAGTATTTT